A selection of T cell receptor beta chains follows, all from one sample in a study of beta chain features in type 1 diabetes. Sequenced by immunoSEQ multiplex PCR; TCRdb stores in-frame clones only, minus some. The table shows 150,000 or so clones, with less than 10% occurring only once. Material for sequencing was central memory CD4+ T cells from blood. These TCRs come from a middle-aged woman in good health. Both conserved end residues are part of each CDR3. Fields, in order: clone size, J gene, V gene, D gene, CDR3 DNA, CDR3 protein. D genes are given only for firm matches. Size is stated for part of the rows, as once, few or many counts, or as a class when the clone is expanded.

. TRBJ2-7 TRBV7-2 TRBD1 TGTGCCAGCAGCGCCGGGACAGGGGGAGGCTACGAGCAGTACTTC CASSAGTGGGYEQYF
many TRBJ2-1 TRBV5-1 TRBD1 TGCGCCAGCAGCTTGGATGGGACAGGCTACAATGAGCAGTTCTTC CASSLDGTGYNEQFF
few TRBJ2-1 TRBV19 TRBD1 TGTGCCAGTAGCCAGGGGGCGGACTACAATGAGCAGTTCTTC CASSQGADYNEQFF
. TRBJ1-2 TRBV29-1 . TGCAGCGTTCAGACAGTAGCTTTAAACTATGGCTACACCTTC CSVQTVALNYGYTF
. TRBJ1-1 TRBV10-3 TRBD1 TGTGCCATCAGTGAGGGGACAGGGAAGAACACTGAAGCTTTCTTT CAISEGTGKNTEAFF
few TRBJ2-3 TRBV5-4 . TGTGCCAGCGCCGGGACTTCTAGCACAGATACGCAGTATTTT CASAGTSSTDTQYF
many TRBJ1-1 TRBV18 TRBD1 TGTGCCAGCTCACCACCAGCAGGGGGGATGAACACTGAAGCTTTCTTT CASSPPAGGMNTEAFF
few TRBJ2-1 TRBV5-4 . TGTGCCAGCAGCTTACGGGACTTTTCCTACAATGAGCAGTTCTTC CASSLRDFSYNEQFF
few TRBJ2-3 TRBV5-1 TRBD2 TGCGCCAGCAGCGCCCTAGCGGGGGCTAGCACAGATACGCAGTATTTT CASSALAGASTDTQYF
. TRBJ2-5 TRBV6-1 . TGTGCCAGCAGTTGGGCCAGCCAATTCCAAGAGACCCAGTACTTC CASSWASQFQETQYF
many TRBJ2-7 TRBV28 . TGTGCCAGCAGTTCCAATACCCACGAACCAGGGCGAGTGACCTACGAGCAGTACTTC CASSSNTHEPGRVTYEQYF
. TRBJ2-3 TRBV6-1 . TGTGCCAGCAGTGAACAGCGGGCGGGCGATACGCAGTATTTT CASSEQRAGDTQYF
. TRBJ1-4 TRBV7-9 TRBD1 TGTGCCAGCAGCCAACAGGGGATTAATGAAAAACTGTTTTTT CASSQQGINEKLFF
few TRBJ2-5 TRBV6-6 TRBD1 TGTGCCAGCACCGGACAGGGGAGAGAGACCCAGTACTTC CASTGQGRETQYF
few TRBJ1-4 TRBV18 . TGTGCCAGCTCACCCATTCCGGGGACAGAAAAACTGTTTTTT CASSPIPGTEKLFF
many TRBJ2-3 TRBV7-9 TRBD1 TGTGCCAGCAGCTCAACAGGGGGCGTCGCAGATACGCAGTATTTT CASSSTGGVADTQYF
. TRBJ2-1 TRBV18 TRBD2 TGTGCCAGCTCAGTCCAGGGAGGGTCCAATGAGCAGTTCTTC CASSVQGGSNEQFF
. TRBJ1-6 TRBV11-2 . TGTGCCAGCAGCTTAGGACGGGAAAATTCACCCCTCCACTTT CASSLGRENSPLHF
. TRBJ1-2 TRBV7-9 TRBD1 TGTGCCAGCAGCCCATATGGACAGGAGTACTATGGCTACACCTTC CASSPYGQEYYGYTF
few TRBJ2-7 TRBV18 TRBD1 TGTGCCAGCTCCCTGACAGGGGGCGTTTACGAGCAGTACTTC CASSLTGGVYEQYF
many TRBJ1-2 TRBV13 . TGTGCCAGCAGCTTAGGCCGGGGTGGAGGCTACACCTTC CASSLGRGGGYTF
few TRBJ2-1 TRBV7-2 TRBD1 TGTGCCAGCAGCGTTAGCTTAGGATCCTGGCAGGGGGATAGGAATGAGCAGTTCTTC CASSVSLGSWQGDRNEQFF
few TRBJ2-5 TRBV11-2 . TGTGCCAGCAGCTTAGATAGCGAGGCACAGGGTGGGGGCCAAGAGACCCAGTACTTC CASSLDSEAQGGGQETQYF
. TRBJ2-3 TRBV27 TRBD2 TGTGCCAGCAGTTTAAGCGGGGGGAAGCAGTATTTT CASSLSGGKQYF
few TRBJ1-2 TRBV5-4 TRBD1 TGTGCCAGCAGCTTGGTGGGACAGGAATATGGCTACACCTTC CASSLVGQEYGYTF
few TRBJ2-3 TRBV12-5 TRBD2 TGTGCTAGTGGAGAGGGGATAGCGGGAATCACAGATACGCAGTATTTT CASGEGIAGITDTQYF
few TRBJ1-2 TRBV6-5 TRBD1 TGTGCCAGCAGTACCCTCTCGACAGGGCGAGGCTACACCTTC CASSTLSTGRGYTF
. TRBJ2-3 TRBV7-8 TRBD2 TGTGCCAGCAGCCCTAGCGGGGGGGTGGAAGATACGCAGTATTTT CASSPSGGVEDTQYF
. TRBJ2-5 TRBV5-6 TRBD1 TGTGCCAGCAGCTTGTCGGGACAGGGGGTAGAGACCCAGTACTTC CASSLSGQGVETQYF
. TRBJ2-7 TRBV5-6 . TGTGCCAGCAGCTTTTTAGTCGCGACTCCAACGTTTCGGCAGTACTTC CASSFLVATPTFRQYF
few TRBJ2-1 TRBV18 TRBD1 TGTGCCAGCTCGACAGGGGATTGGAATGAGCAGTTCTTC CASSTGDWNEQFF
few TRBJ2-7 TRBV7-2 TRBD2 TGTGCCAGCAGCTTACGCGGGGGAAGCGAGCAGTACTTC CASSLRGGSEQYF
many TRBJ2-1 TRBV6-4 TRBD1 TGTGCCAGCAGTGAAGGGCCACAGGGGTATGAGCAGTTCTTC CASSEGPQGYEQFF
few TRBJ2-5 TRBV5-1 . TGCGCCAGCAGCTTGGATCGGGAGACCCAGTACTTC CASSLDRETQYF
few TRBJ2-5 TRBV2 TRBD2 TGTGCCAGCAGTGACTGGGGACTAGCCAAACAAGAGACCCAGTACTTC CASSDWGLAKQETQYF
few TRBJ2-7 TRBV18 . TGTGCCGAACACTACGAGCAGTACTTC CAEHYEQYF
. TRBJ1-2 TRBV9 . TGTGCCAGCAGCGTCGGGTTCTCCGGGGGGCTCTATGGCTACACCTTC CASSVGFSGGLYGYTF